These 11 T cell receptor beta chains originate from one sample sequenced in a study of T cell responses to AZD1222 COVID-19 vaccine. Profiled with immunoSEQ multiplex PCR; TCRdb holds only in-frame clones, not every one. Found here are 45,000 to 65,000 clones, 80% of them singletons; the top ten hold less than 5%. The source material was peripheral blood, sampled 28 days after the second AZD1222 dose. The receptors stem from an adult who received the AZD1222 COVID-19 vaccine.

In DNA, the CDR3 is TGTGCCAGCAGTTTCGTATTTGGGAGGCCCCAGGCCGAGACCCAGTACTTC. Residues: CASSFVFGRPQAETQYF. This rearrangement joins TRBV28 to TRBJ2-5, with a weak D call TRBD2 (6 bases). V was trimmed by 3 bases and J by 5 bases, leaving 22 bases between them. CDR3 length equals 17 residues. The V gene's germline CDR1 is MDHEN and CDR2 SYDVKM.

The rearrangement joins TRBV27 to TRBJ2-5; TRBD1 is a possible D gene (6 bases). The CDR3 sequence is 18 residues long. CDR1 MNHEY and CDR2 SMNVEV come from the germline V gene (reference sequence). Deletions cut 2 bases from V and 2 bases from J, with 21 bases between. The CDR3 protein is CASSLGFVSRDRQETQYF. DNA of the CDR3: TGTGCCAGCAGTTTAGGTTTTGTAAGTCGAGACAGGCAAGAGACCCAGTACTTC.

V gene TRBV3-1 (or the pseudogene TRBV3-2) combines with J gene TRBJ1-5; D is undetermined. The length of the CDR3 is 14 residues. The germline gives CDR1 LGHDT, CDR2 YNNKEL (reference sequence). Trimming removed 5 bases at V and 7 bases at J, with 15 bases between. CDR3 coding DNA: TGTGCCAGCAGCACTCCTCGGGCGGGGCAGCCCCAGCATTTT. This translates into CASSTPRAGQPQHF.

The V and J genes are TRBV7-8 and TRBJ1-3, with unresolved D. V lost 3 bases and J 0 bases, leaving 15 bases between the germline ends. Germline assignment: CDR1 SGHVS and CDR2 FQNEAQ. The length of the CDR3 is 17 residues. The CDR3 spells CASSLARGGSSGNTIYF. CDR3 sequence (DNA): TGTGCCAGCAGCTTGGCCCGTGGCGGAAGCTCTGGAAACACCATATATTTT.

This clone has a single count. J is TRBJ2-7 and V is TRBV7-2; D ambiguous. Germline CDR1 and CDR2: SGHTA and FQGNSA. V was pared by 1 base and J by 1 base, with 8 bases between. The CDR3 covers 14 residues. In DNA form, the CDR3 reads TGTGCCAGCAGCTTAGGGCAGAGATCCTACGAGCAGTACTTC. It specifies CASSLGQRSYEQYF.

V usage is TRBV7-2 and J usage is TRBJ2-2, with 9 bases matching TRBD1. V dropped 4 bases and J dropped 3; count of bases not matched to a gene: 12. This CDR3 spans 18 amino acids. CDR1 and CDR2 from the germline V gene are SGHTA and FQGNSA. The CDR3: CASSYKGQGGTYTGELFF. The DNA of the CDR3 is TGTGCCAGCAGCTATAAGGGACAGGGAGGAACGTACACCGGGGAGCTGTTTTTT.

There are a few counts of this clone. The DNA of the CDR3 is TGCGCCAGCAGCGTACAGACAGGGGGAGCCTACAATGAGCAGTTCTTC. Its translation is CASSVQTGGAYNEQFF. The rearrangement uses TRBV5-1 and TRBJ2-1, with 9 bases that match TRBD1. V lost 4 bases and J lost 2; bases outside the gene matches: 7. The CDR3 totals 16 residues. The germline V gene has CDR1 SGHRS and CDR2 YFSETQ.

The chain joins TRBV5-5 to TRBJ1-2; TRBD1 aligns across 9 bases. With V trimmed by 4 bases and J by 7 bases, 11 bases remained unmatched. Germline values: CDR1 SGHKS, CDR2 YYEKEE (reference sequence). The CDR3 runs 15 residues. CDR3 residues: CASSGTGPGVGGYTF. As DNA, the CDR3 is TGTGCCAGCAGCGGGACAGGGCCAGGTGTTGGTGGCTACACCTTC.

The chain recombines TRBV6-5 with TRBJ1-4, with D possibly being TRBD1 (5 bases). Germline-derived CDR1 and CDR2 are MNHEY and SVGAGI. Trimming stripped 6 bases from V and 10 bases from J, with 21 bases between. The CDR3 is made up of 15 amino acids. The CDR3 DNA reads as TGTGCCAGCAGCAGTCAGACGGGACTGAAAGGAAAACTGTTTTTT. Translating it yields CASSSQTGLKGKLFF.

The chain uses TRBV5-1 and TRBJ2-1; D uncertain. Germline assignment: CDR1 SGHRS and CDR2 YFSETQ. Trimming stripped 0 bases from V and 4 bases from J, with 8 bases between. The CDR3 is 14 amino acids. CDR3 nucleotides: TGCGCCAGCAGCTTGGACCCCGCATACAATGAGCAGTTCTTC. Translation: CASSLDPAYNEQFF. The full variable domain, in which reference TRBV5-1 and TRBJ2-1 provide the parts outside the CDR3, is KAGVTQTPRYLIKTRGQQVTLSCSPISGHRSVSWYQQTPGQGLQFLFEYFSETQRNKGNFPGRFSGRQFSNSRSEMNVSTLELGDSALYLCASSLDPAYNEQFFGPGTRLTVL.

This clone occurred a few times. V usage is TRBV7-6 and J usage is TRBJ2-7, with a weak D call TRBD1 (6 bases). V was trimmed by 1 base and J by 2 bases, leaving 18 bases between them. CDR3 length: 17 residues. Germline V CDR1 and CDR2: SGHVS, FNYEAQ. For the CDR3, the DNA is TGTGCCAGCAGCTTAGGTGGGACACCCCAAAGCGCCTACGAGCAGTACTTC. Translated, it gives CASSLGGTPQSAYEQYF.